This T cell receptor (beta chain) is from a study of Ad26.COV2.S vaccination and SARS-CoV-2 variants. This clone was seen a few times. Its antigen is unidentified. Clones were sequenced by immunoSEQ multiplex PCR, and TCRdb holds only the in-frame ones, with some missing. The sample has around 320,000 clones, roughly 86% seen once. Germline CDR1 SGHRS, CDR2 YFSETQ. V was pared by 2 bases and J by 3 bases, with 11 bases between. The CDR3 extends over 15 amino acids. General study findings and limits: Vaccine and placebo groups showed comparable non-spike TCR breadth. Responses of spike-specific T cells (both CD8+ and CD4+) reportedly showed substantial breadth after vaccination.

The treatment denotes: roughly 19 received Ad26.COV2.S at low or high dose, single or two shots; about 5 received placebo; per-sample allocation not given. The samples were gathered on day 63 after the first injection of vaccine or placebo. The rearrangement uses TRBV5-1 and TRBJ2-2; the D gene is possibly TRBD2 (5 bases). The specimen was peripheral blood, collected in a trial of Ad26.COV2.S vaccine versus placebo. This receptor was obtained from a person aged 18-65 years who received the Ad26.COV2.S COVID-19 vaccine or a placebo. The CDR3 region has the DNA TGCGCCAGCAGCTTTGGGAGAACGGACACCGGGGAGCTGTTTTTT. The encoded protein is CASSFGRTDTGELFF.